This T cell receptor beta chain derives from a study of T-cell reconstitution after alpha-beta-depleted transplantation in children. Findings of the study overall: Recipient T cells and thymic progenitors that survived were the source of the high TCRbeta diversity seen at day 60 in some patients. After one year, T-cell counts and TCRbeta diversity mostly came from new T cells. Several hundred expanded graft clones reportedly were the source of alpha-beta T cells about two months after transplant.

The germline gives CDR1 SQVTM, CDR2 ANQGSEA. V lost 4 bases and J 2 bases, leaving 9 bases between the germline ends. The CDR3 spans 14 residues. This clonotype was recorded a few times. Its target is unknown. Without the conserved terminal phenylalanine or tryptophan, this CDR3 likely stems from a read error. Molecular barcoding with unique molecular identifiers was used for the TCRbeta library. TCRdb analysed the PCR reads with MiXCR anew, one entry per CDR3 protein. Here the sample spans some 180,000 distinct CDR3 sequences, approximately 7% being singletons. The input for sequencing was PBMCs, taken before TCRalphabeta/CD19-depleted stem cell transplant. V usage is TRBV29-1 and J usage is TRBJ2-6; TRBD2 is a possible D gene (5 bases). The TCR originated in a boy aged 2 to 9 with acute lymphoblastic leukemia, due to receive a stem cell transplant. For the CDR3, the DNA is TGCAGCGTTGGTGGGCGGGCTGGGGCCAACGTCCTGACTCTC. Translated, it gives CSVGGRAGANVLTL.